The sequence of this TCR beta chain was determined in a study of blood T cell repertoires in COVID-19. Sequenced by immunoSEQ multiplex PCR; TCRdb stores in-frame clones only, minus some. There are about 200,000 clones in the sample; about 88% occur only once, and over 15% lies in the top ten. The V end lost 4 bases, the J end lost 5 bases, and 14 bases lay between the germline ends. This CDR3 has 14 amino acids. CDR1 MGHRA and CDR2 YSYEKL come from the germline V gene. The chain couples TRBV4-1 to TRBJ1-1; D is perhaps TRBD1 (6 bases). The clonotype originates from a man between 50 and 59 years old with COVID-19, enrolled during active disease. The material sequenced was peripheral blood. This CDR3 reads CASSRETGWTEAFF. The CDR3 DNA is TGCGCCAGCAGCCGAGAAACAGGGTGGACTGAAGCTTTCTTT.